Ten or more counts support the clone carrying this T cell receptor beta chain. The antigen remains unidentified. This entry belongs to a study of regulatory T cells in long-lasting Graves disease. For the study at large: The term persistent Graves' disease signified upward of 5 years on antithyroid drugs with positive TSH receptor antibodies.

Time point here: persistent/refractory GD, antithyroid drugs over 5 years with positive TRAb. Making the TCR library involved RNA that had been extracted from PBMCs. Study findings and constraints: Relative to new patients (roughly 1,000), persistent patients exhibited greater sharing of public clonotypes (around 3,000). TRBV28, TRBJ1-2 and TRBJ2-5 were favored in persistent disease. Persistent cases of Graves' showed reduced TCR diversity relative to newly diagnosed patients.

The CDR3 has 15 residues. Trimming stripped 3 bases from V and 2 bases from J, with 13 bases between. Germline V gives CDR1 SGHAT, CDR2 FQNNGV. In building TCR beta libraries, iRepertoire HTBI primers were used together with Arm-PCR of CDR3 regions. TCRdb recomputed calls from the multiplex PCR reads with MiXCR, one row per CDR3 protein. The sample includes a few hundred thousand distinct CDR3 sequences, approximately 25% of them seen just once. V and J are TRBV11-2 and TRBJ2-5; D possibly corresponds to TRBD2 (6 bases). The sequences come from peripheral blood mononuclear cells (PBMCs), collected when the disease was refractory, from a patient treated with antithyroid drugs. This clonotype was obtained from a middle-aged woman with Graves disease. This CDR3 reads CASSFGTFLQETQYF. The CDR3 DNA reads TGTGCCAGCAGCTTTGGGACTTTCCTTCAAGAGACCCAGTACTTC.